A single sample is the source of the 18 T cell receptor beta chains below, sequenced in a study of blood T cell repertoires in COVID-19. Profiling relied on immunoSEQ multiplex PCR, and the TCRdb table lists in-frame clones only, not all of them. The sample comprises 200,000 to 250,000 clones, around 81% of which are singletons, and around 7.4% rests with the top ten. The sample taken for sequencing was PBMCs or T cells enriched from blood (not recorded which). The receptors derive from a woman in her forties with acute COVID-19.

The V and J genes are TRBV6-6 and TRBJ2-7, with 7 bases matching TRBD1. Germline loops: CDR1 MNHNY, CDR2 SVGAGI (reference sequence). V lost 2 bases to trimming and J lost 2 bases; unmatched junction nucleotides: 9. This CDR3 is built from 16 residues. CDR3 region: CASSYLRQGITYEQYF. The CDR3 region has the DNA TGTGCCAGCAGTTACCTCCGACAGGGAATAACCTACGAGCAGTACTTC.

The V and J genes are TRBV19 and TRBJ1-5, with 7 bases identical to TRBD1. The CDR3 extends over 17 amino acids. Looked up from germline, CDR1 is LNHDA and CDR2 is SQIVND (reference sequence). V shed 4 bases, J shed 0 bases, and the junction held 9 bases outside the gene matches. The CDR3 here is CASSTRQGEYSNQPQHF. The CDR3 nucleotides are TGTGCCAGTAGTACCCGACAGGGCGAGTATAGCAATCAGCCCCAGCATTTT. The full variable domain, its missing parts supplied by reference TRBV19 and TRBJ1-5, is DGGITQSPKYLFRKEGQNVTLSCEQNLNHDAMYWYRQDPGQGLRLIYYSQIVNDFQKGDIAEGYSVSREKKESFPLTVTSAQKNPTAFYLCASSTRQGEYSNQPQHFGDGTRLSIL.

This CDR3 is CASSQGTGGNQPQHF. DNA for the CDR3: TGCGCCAGCAGCCAGGGAACAGGGGGGAATCAGCCCCAGCATTTT. The gene calls are TRBV4-3 and TRBJ1-5; 8 nucleotides match TRBD1. V lost 3 bases to trimming and J lost 4 bases; unmatched junction nucleotides: 5. This CDR3 is 15 amino acids long. The germline gives CDR1 LGHNA, CDR2 YSLEER.

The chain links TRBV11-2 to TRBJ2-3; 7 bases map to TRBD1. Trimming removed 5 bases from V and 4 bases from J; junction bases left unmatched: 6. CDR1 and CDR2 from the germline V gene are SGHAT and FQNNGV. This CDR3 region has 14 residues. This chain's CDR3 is CASSPGQDADTQYF. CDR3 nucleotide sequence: TGTGCCAGCAGCCCTGGACAGGACGCAGATACGCAGTATTTT.

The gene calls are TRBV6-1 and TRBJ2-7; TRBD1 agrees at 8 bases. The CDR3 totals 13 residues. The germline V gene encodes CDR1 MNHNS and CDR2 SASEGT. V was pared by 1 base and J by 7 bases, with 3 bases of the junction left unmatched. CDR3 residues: CASSEGTGWEQYF. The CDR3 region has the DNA TGTGCCAGCAGTGAAGGGACAGGGTGGGAGCAGTACTTC.

The CDR3 DNA is TGTGCCAGCAGTACGGACAGGGGTAACTATGGCTACACCTTC. Translating gives CASSTDRGNYGYTF. The rearrangement uses TRBV5-4 and TRBJ1-2, with 9 bases lining up with TRBD1. CDR3 length: 14 residues. The germline V gene encodes CDR1 SGHNT and CDR2 YYREEE (reference sequence). V gave up 5 bases and J gave up 1 base; unmatched junction bases: 3.

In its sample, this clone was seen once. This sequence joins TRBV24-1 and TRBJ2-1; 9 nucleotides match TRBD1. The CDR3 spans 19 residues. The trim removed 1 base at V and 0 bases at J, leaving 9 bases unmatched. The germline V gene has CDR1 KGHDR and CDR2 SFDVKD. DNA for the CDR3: TGTGCCACCAGTGATTTCATCGGGACAGGGTCTAACTCCTACAATGAGCAGTTCTTC. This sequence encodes CATSDFIGTGSNSYNEQFF.

The CDR3 DNA follows: TGTGCCAGCAGCTTAATTCTCTATGAGCAGTTCTTC. As protein: CASSLILYEQFF. The chain couples TRBV11-1 to TRBJ2-1; D is uncertain. Germline V CDR1 and CDR2: SGHAT, FQDESV (reference sequence). V was cut by 2 bases and J by 8 bases, with 7 bases left in between. This CDR3 region has 12 residues.

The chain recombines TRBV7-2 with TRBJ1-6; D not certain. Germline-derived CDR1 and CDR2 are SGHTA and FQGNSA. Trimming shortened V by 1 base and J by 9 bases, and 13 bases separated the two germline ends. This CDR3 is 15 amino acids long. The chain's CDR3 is CASSLVSSEGSPLHF. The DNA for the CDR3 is TGTGCCAGCAGCTTAGTTTCTTCAGAGGGTTCACCCCTCCACTTT.

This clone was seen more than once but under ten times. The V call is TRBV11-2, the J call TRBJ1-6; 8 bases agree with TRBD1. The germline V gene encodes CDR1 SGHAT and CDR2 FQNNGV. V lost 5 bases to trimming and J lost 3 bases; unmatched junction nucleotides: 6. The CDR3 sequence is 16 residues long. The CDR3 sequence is CASSRQGLLYNSPLHF. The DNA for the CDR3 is TGTGCCAGCAGCCGACAGGGGCTTCTCTATAATTCACCCCTCCACTTT.

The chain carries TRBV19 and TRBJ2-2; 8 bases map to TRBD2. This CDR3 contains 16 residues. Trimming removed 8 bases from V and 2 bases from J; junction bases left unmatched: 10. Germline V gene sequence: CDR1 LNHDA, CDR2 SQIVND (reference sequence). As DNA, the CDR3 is TGTGCCAGTCATAAAGGAGCGGGAGCTAACACCGGGGAGCTGTTTTTT. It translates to CASHKGAGANTGELFF.

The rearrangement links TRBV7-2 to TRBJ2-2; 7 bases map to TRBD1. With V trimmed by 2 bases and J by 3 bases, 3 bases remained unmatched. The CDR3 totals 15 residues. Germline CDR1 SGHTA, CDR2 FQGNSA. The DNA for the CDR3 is TGTGCCAGCAGCTTAACGGGACAGTACACCGGGGAGCTGTTTTTT. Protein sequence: CASSLTGQYTGELFF. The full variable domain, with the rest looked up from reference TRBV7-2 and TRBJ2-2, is GAGVSQSPSNKVTEKGKDVELRCDPISGHTALYWYRQSLGQGLEFLIYFQGNSAPDKSGLPSDRFSAERTGGSVSTLTIQRTQQEDSAVYLCASSLTGQYTGELFFGEGSRLTVL.

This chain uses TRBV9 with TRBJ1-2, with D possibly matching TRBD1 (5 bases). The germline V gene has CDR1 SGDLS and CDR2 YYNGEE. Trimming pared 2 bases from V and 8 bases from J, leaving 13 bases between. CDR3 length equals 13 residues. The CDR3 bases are TGTGCCAGCAGCGTGACAGCGGGGGGAGGCTACACCTTC. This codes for CASSVTAGGGYTF.

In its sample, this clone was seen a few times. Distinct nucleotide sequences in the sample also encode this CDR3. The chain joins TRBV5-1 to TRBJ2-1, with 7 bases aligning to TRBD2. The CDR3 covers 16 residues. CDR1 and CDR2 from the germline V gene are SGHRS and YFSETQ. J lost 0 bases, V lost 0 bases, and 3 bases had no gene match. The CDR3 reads CASSLEGGGSYNEQFF. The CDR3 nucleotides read TGCGCCAGCAGCTTGGAGGGCGGGGGCTCCTACAATGAGCAGTTCTTC. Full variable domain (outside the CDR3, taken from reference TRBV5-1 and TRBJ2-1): KAGVTQTPRYLIKTRGQQVTLSCSPISGHRSVSWYQQTPGQGLQFLFEYFSETQRNKGNFPGRFSGRQFSNSRSEMNVSTLELGDSALYLCASSLEGGGSYNEQFFGPGTRLTVL.

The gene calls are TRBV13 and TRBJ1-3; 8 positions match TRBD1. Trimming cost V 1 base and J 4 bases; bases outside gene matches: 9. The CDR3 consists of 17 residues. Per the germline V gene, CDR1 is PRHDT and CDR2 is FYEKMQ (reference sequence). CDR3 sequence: CASSLASNRGIGNTIYF. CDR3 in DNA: TGTGCCAGCAGCTTAGCGTCTAACAGGGGGATAGGAAACACCATATATTTT.

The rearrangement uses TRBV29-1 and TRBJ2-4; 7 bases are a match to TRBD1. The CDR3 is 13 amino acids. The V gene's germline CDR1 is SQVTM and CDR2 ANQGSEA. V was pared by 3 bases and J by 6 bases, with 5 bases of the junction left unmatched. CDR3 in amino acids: CSVEGDRGNIQYF. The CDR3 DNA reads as TGCAGCGTTGAGGGGGACAGAGGAAACATTCAGTACTTC.

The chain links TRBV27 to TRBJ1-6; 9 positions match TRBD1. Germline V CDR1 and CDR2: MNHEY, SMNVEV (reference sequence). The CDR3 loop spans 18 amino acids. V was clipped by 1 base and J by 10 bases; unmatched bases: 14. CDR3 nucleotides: TGTGCCAGCAGTTTATATAGCGGGACAGGGACGTTTTACTCACCCCTCCACTTT. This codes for CASSLYSGTGTFYSPLHF.

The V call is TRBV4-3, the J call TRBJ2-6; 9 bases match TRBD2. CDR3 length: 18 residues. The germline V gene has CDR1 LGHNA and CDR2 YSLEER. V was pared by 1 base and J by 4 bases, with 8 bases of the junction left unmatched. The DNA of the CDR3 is TGCGCCAGCAGCCAAGTTGTAGCGGGAGTCTCGGGGGCCAACGTCCTGACTTTC. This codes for CASSQVVAGVSGANVLTF.